Each of the 27 T cell receptor beta chains below was sequenced from the same sample in a study of blood T cell repertoires in COVID-19. Assay: immunoSEQ multiplex PCR; the TCRdb copy retains only in-frame clones and omits some. The sample lists around 46,000 clones; over 70% were seen once. The sequencing input was peripheral blood. These receptors were obtained from a woman of 80 years or more with COVID-19, enrolled during active disease.

V is TRBV6-1 and J is TRBJ1-5; 10 nucleotides match TRBD1. V lost 4 bases, J lost 2 bases, and 8 bases stayed unmatched. The CDR3 spans 17 residues. Germline V gene data show CDR1 as MNHNS and CDR2 as SASEGT. The DNA of the CDR3 is TGTGCCAGCAGTGGGCGACAGGGGGCAATGGGCAATCAGCCCCAGCATTTT. This gives the protein CASSGRQGAMGNQPQHF.

The rearrangement links TRBV21-1 to TRBJ2-7; no check of the table's D call, TRBD2, against the DNA was made. TRBV21-1 is a recognized pseudogene. The CDR3 is 13 residues long. The CDR3 coding sequence is TGTGCCAGCAGCACCCCGGGAGGAGAGGAGCAGTACTTC. Translation: CASSTPGGEEQYF.

The rearrangement uses TRBV5-5 and TRBJ1-5; 11 bases are shared with TRBD1. V dropped 4 bases and J dropped 5; count of bases not matched to a gene: 5. The CDR3 contains 15 residues. The germline CDR1 and CDR2 sequences are SGHKS and YYEKEE (reference sequence). DNA for the CDR3: TGTGCCAGCAGCCGGGGACAGGGGGATCATCAGCCCCAGCATTTT. It codes for CASSRGQGDHQPQHF. The complete variable domain, with remaining parts taken from reference TRBV5-5 and TRBJ1-5, reads DAGVTQSPTHLIKTRGQQVTLRCSPISGHKSVSWYQQVLGQGPQFIFQYYEKEERGRGNFPDRFSARQFPNYSSELNVNALLLGDSALYLCASSRGQGDHQPQHFGDGTRLSIL.

CDR3 sequence: CASSSTGVSNEKLFF. DNA for the CDR3: TGTGCCAGCAGCTCGACAGGGGTGTCTAATGAAAAACTGTTTTTT. The genes are TRBV7-2 and TRBJ1-4, with 8 bases identical to TRBD1. Germline V CDR1 and CDR2: SGHTA, FQGNSA. Trimming removed 4 bases from V and 3 bases from J; junction bases left unmatched: 4. This CDR3 has 15 amino acids. The variable domain in full, completed from reference TRBV7-2 and TRBJ1-4, reads GAGVSQSPSNKVTEKGKDVELRCDPISGHTALYWYRQSLGQGLEFLIYFQGNSAPDKSGLPSDRFSAERTGGSVSTLTIQRTQQEDSAVYLCASSSTGVSNEKLFFGSGTQLSVL.

The V and J genes are TRBV28 and TRBJ2-7; 9 nucleotides agree with TRBD2. Per germline, CDR1 MDHEN and CDR2 SYDVKM. The CDR3 length is 16 residues. The trim removed 4 bases at V and 9 bases at J, leaving 16 bases unmatched. CDR3 amino acids: CASSSGGTSNARVQYF. The CDR3 DNA is TGTGCCAGCAGTTCGGGCGGGACTAGCAACGCTCGGGTGCAGTACTTC.

V is TRBV20-1 and J is TRBJ2-7; D remains unclear. Trimming shortened V by 3 bases and J by 0 bases, and 12 bases separated the two germline ends. The CDR3 covers 14 residues. The germline gives CDR1 DFQATT, CDR2 SNEGSKA (reference sequence). CDR3 protein: CSASYTVNSYEQYF. The CDR3 nucleotides are TGCAGTGCTAGTTACACAGTTAACTCCTACGAGCAGTACTTC.

V is TRBV7-9 and J is TRBJ1-5; TRBD1 aligns across 7 bases. Germline trimming cut 3 bases from V and 4 bases from J; bases unmatched to any gene: 12. The CDR3 length is 17 residues. The germline V gene has CDR1 SEHNR and CDR2 FQNEAQ (reference sequence). The CDR3 DNA sequence: TGTGCCAGCAGCTTGACAGGGCCTAGCTCAGCTAATCAGCCCCAGCATTTT. It encodes CASSLTGPSSANQPQHF.

Here the CDR3 reads CASSEGVGYTF. CDR3 DNA: TGTGCCAGCAGCGAGGGAGTTGGCTACACCTTC. This rearrangement joins TRBV6-6 to TRBJ1-2, with D unclear. CDR1 and CDR2 (germline): MNHNY, SVGAGI (reference sequence). V dropped 6 bases and J dropped 7 bases, with 9 bases sitting between them. CDR3 length: 11 residues.

This sequence joins TRBV7-9 and TRBJ1-1, with 8 bases matching TRBD1. V lost 0 bases to trimming and J lost 5 bases; unmatched junction nucleotides: 11. The CDR3 totals 17 residues. Looked up from germline, CDR1 is SEHNR and CDR2 is FQNEAQ (reference sequence). The CDR3 loop reads CASSLAFVRQGKTEAFF. CDR3 coding DNA: TGTGCCAGCAGCTTAGCATTCGTTAGACAGGGGAAGACTGAAGCTTTCTTT. Full variable domain (remainder filled in from reference TRBV7-9 and TRBJ1-1): DTGVSQNPRHKITKRGQNVTFRCDPISEHNRLYWYRQTLGQGPEFLTYFQNEAQLEKSRLLSDRFSAERPKGSFSTLEIQRTEQGDSAMYLCASSLAFVRQGKTEAFFGQGTRLTVV.

The chain is built from TRBV19 and TRBJ2-2, with 7 bases fitting TRBD1. V lost 10 bases to trimming and J lost 6 bases; unmatched junction nucleotides: 14. The CDR3 has 15 residues. CDR1 and CDR2 from the germline V gene are LNHDA and SQIVND (reference sequence). CDR3 region: CATDRRGGISGELFF. In DNA form, the CDR3 reads TGTGCCACCGACCGAAGAGGGGGCATATCCGGGGAGCTGTTTTTT.

This clone came up a few times. The V gene is TRBV14, the J gene TRBJ1-5; a possible D gene is TRBD1 (6 bases). Germline V CDR1 and CDR2: SGHDN, FVKESK. This CDR3 contains 16 residues. Trimming took 4 bases from V and 3 from J, leaving 16 bases between them. CDR3 residues: CASSLFLGGDNQPQHF. In nucleotides, the CDR3 is TGTGCCAGCAGCCTTTTTTTAGGGGGGGACAATCAGCCCCAGCATTTT.

On this clone itself: Other DNA sequences in the sample encode the same CDR3. The chain uses TRBV9 and TRBJ1-1, with D possibly TRBD1 on 5 matching bases. V shed 4 bases and J shed 4 bases, with 11 bases lying between them. Germline values: CDR1 SGDLS, CDR2 YYNGEE. This CDR3 contains 13 residues. The CDR3 sequence is CASSFRQGTEAFF. CDR3 nucleotide sequence: TGTGCCAGCAGCTTTAGGCAGGGCACTGAAGCTTTCTTT.

The chain has TRBV2 and TRBJ2-7; D gene ambiguous. Germline V gene lookup returns CDR1 SNHLY and CDR2 FYNNEI. The CDR3 consists of 11 residues. Between the trimmed V and J ends, which lost 2 bases and 3 bases, there was a span of 2 bases. The CDR3 sequence is CASSELYEQYF. The CDR3 bases are TGTGCCAGCAGTGAACTCTACGAGCAGTACTTC.

In this sample, this clone turned up a few times. This chain uses TRBV9 with TRBJ1-2, with 8 bases that match TRBD1. CDR1 and CDR2 from the germline V gene are SGDLS and YYNGEE. V shed 4 bases and J 7 bases; nucleotides not matched to a gene: 9. CDR3 size: 14 residues. CDR3 nucleotide sequence: TGTGCCAGCAGCACGAGGACAGGGTCTTTTGGCTACACCTTC. Translation: CASSTRTGSFGYTF. The full variable domain, completed using reference TRBV9 and TRBJ1-2, is DSGVTQTPKHLITATGQRVTLRCSPRSGDLSVYWYQQSLDQGLQFLIQYYNGEERAKGNILERFSAQQFPDLHSELNLSSLELGDSALYFCASSTRTGSFGYTFGSGTRLTVV.

On this clone: Different DNA sequences within this sample yield the same CDR3. This chain uses TRBV5-1 with TRBJ1-1; D call uncertain. The CDR3 has 14 amino acids. With 0 bases removed from V and 1 base from J, the gap between germline ends came to 7 bases. The V gene's germline CDR1 is SGHRS and CDR2 YFSETQ. The CDR3 DNA reads TGCGCCAGCAGCTTGGGTGGAGGGAACACTGAAGCTTTCTTT. Amino acid sequence: CASSLGGGNTEAFF.

The chain joins TRBV18 to TRBJ1-2, with 8 nucleotides matching TRBD1. V was clipped by 3 bases and J by 6 bases; unmatched bases: 9. Germline V gene data show CDR1 as KGHSH and CDR2 as LQKENI. This CDR3 region has 15 residues. CDR3 sequence: CASSPGTGGSNGYTF. The CDR3 DNA is TGTGCCAGCTCACCGGGCACAGGGGGAAGCAATGGCTACACCTTC.

The chain recombines TRBV7-2 with TRBJ2-3, with 7 bases aligning to TRBD1. Germline V gene lookup returns CDR1 SGHTA and CDR2 FQGNSA. V was pared by 3 bases and J by 2 bases, with 5 bases of the junction left unmatched. CDR3 length: 15 amino acids. The DNA for the CDR3 is TGTGCCAGCAGCTTCAACAGGGGAGTCACAGATACGCAGTATTTT. It encodes CASSFNRGVTDTQYF.

The chain employs TRBV15 and TRBJ2-5, with TRBD2 as a possible D gene (6 bases). CDR1 LNHNV and CDR2 YYDKDF come from the germline V gene (reference sequence). This CDR3 has 17 amino acids. Trimming left V 6 bases short and J 5 bases short, with 25 bases between. As DNA, the CDR3 is TGTGCCACCAGAACCCCCCATCTCACGGGAGCGGGTGAGACCCAGTACTTC. This encodes CATRTPHLTGAGETQYF.

The chain joins TRBV24-1 to TRBJ1-1, with 8 bases aligning to TRBD1. The CDR3 has 14 amino acids. Trimming at V came to 9 bases and at J to 2 bases, leaving 7 bases not matched to a gene. Germline values: CDR1 KGHDR, CDR2 SFDVKD. CDR3 in amino acids: CATSRTGPNTEAFF. The CDR3 bases are TGTGCCACCTCAAGGACAGGGCCAAACACTGAAGCTTTCTTT.

The chain employs TRBV7-3 and TRBJ2-3, with 8 bases fitting TRBD2. CDR1 SGHTA and CDR2 FQGTGA come from the germline V gene. Unmatched junction bases numbered 4, after V lost 6 bases and J lost 2 bases. The CDR3 length is 14 residues. In DNA form, the CDR3 reads TGTGCCAGCAGTGGCGGGGGGTCCACAGATACGCAGTATTTT. Its protein is CASSGGGSTDTQYF.

J is TRBJ2-7 and V is TRBV28; weak D call: TRBD2 (5 bases). The germline CDR1 and CDR2 sequences are MDHEN and SYDVKM. Trimming removed 6 bases at V and 6 bases at J, with 24 bases between. The CDR3 contains 16 residues. CDR3 in amino acids: CASSVTGSGPPGEQYF. The CDR3 DNA sequence: TGTGCCAGCAGCGTGACCGGCAGCGGACCGCCCGGCGAGCAGTACTTC. The full variable domain, in which reference TRBV28 and TRBJ2-7 provide the parts outside the CDR3, is DVKVTQSSRYLVKRTGEKVFLECVQDMDHENMFWYRQDPGLGLRLIYFSYDVKMKEKGDIPEGYSVSREKKERFSLILESASTNQTSMYLCASSVTGSGPPGEQYFGPGTRLTVT.

This clone has only one observation. The V and J genes are TRBV19 and TRBJ1-2; 10 positions agree with TRBD1. This CDR3 is built from 14 residues. The germline V gene has CDR1 LNHDA and CDR2 SQIVND (reference sequence). The V and J ends lost 5 bases and 4 bases, in that order; junction bases with no gene match: 4. CDR3 sequence (DNA): TGTGCCAGTAGTGGACAGGGGGTCGGCTATGGCTACACCTTC. Translation gives CASSGQGVGYGYTF.

The V gene is TRBV6-5, the J gene TRBJ1-2; 11 bases match TRBD1. The germline CDR1 and CDR2 sequences are MNHEY and SVGAGI. Losses at the gene ends were 2 bases for V and 7 bases for J; bases not matched to a gene: 3. This CDR3 has 14 amino acids. Written as DNA, the CDR3 is TGTGCCAGCAGTTACACGGGACAGGGGGTTGGCTACACCTTC. This codes for CASSYTGQGVGYTF.

The V gene is TRBV27, the J gene TRBJ1-2; 9 bases align to TRBD1. With 4 bases clipped from V and 5 bases from J, the junction kept 5 bases outside the gene matches. Per germline, CDR1 MNHEY and CDR2 SMNVEV (reference sequence). The CDR3 totals 14 residues. The CDR3 is CASSYKDRGYGYTF. CDR3 sequence (DNA): TGTGCCAGCAGTTATAAGGACAGGGGTTATGGCTACACCTTC.

This clone is termed medium-sized. The V call is TRBV19, the J call TRBJ1-4, with 7 bases that match TRBD1. The length of the CDR3 is 17 residues. V lost 4 bases to trimming and J lost 0 bases; unmatched junction nucleotides: 8. Germline V gene sequence: CDR1 LNHDA, CDR2 SQIVND (reference sequence). CDR3 protein: CASSKTGDDATNEKLFF. In DNA, the CDR3 is TGTGCCAGTAGTAAAACAGGGGACGACGCAACTAATGAAAAACTGTTTTTT.

This clone has just one count. This chain joins TRBV27 and TRBJ1-2, with 8 bases aligning to TRBD1. This CDR3 is built from 14 residues. J gave up 8 bases and V 6 bases, and 11 bases lay outside the gene matches. CDR1 is MNHEY and CDR2 is SMNVEV in the germline V gene (reference sequence). The CDR3 spells CASSPWTGLRGYTF. In DNA, the CDR3 is TGTGCCAGCAGCCCCTGGACAGGGCTAAGGGGCTACACCTTC.

The chain carries TRBV18 and TRBJ1-2; D might be TRBD1 (5 bases). CDR1 KGHSH and CDR2 LQKENI come from the germline V gene. CDR3 length: 12 amino acids. V dropped 6 bases and J dropped 7 bases, with 12 bases sitting between them. This CDR3 reads CASSNSGSGYTF. CDR3 nucleotide sequence: TGTGCCAGCTCTAACTCAGGGTCTGGCTACACCTTC.